This T cell receptor beta chain was profiled in a study of shared clonotypes between healthy human individuals (TCRdb year 2020). About the full investigation: The cohort comprised two women and a few men aged 18 to 49 years. To increase sequencing depth and limit assay-specific biases, different laboratories used diverse techniques to prepare libraries and sequence TCR repertoires. For each donor, CD4 naive and CD4 memory were each given three plates, CD8 naive was given two plates, and CD8 memory was given one plate. Leukapheresis yielded between about 0.9 and 9.5 billion PBMCs per donor. The study deeply sequenced blood TCR repertoires of 5 or 6 healthy adults to estimate repertoire size and the extent of clonotype sharing between individuals. Results and caveats for the whole study, not just this receptor: Sampling was restricted to blood, and TCR repertoires in tissues likely differ from the TCR repertoires found in blood. Even with the large sequencing depth, rarefaction of the sorted-subset datasets indicated that sequencing was incomplete. Clonotypes shared by all four sorted-subset donors showed higher generation probabilities than non-shared clonotypes. Larger estimated clonotype richness was generally found for naive subsets than for memory subsets. Sharing across a few donors was observed for about 5% of naive CD4, over 3% of naive CD8, over 2% of memory CD4, and around 0.4% of memory CD8 clonotypes. Because the study included a small number of donors, the genetic and exposure-history diversity represented was limited. Based on pairwise subsampling, the degree of clonotype sharing among donors was expected to be affected by sequencing depth.

The donors were healthy, HIV-negative adults with no recently reported acute infections or vaccinations. Every donor was a Caucasian adult living in Nashville, Tennessee, USA. CD4+ T cells were enriched by magnetic negative selection; naive cells were then positively selected on CD45RA, and the negative fraction formed the memory subset. Blood was collected by leukapheresis, and PBMCs were isolated by Ficoll-Histopaque density gradient centrifugation and then cryopreserved in liquid nitrogen vapor phase. Purity and quantity of every magnetically sorted T cell population were checked by analytical flow cytometry. Genomic DNA was isolated from each sorted fraction and quantified by UV absorbance on a Nanodrop 2000c. Using the deep immunoSEQ assay, TCR CDR3 regions were amplified from genomic DNA by multiplex PCR. Extracted genomic DNA from each cell subset was distributed evenly across all wells of several immunoSEQ 96-well plates, and each plate was treated as a replicate. For sorted subsets, roughly 200 ng of genomic DNA, equivalent to 30,000 or so T cell genomes, went into each replicate PCR. Purified libraries were quantified with a Qubit 3.0 fluorometer, sized on a Bioanalyzer 2100, and re-quantified with the KAPA Library Quantification kit. A separate single-read 150-cycle Illumina NextSeq 550 flow cell was used to sequence each immunoSEQ 96-well plate. The paper's data handling went like this. Because only junctional sequences without quality scores were contained in the immunoSEQ output, filtering matching that applied to full-length reads could not be performed. To assign V/J genes and CDR3, sequences were annotated against IMGT germline references using PyIR, a Python wrapper for IgBLAST v1.9. Reads were removed for weak V/J assignments (E-value above 1e-6), missing CDR3, stop codons, out-of-frame junctions, or ambiguous translated residues. V3J clonotypes were defined as sequences sharing an identical inferred V gene, J gene, and CDR3 amino acid sequence. To compute the percentage overlap between repertoires, the number of shared unique clonotypes was divided by the size of the smaller repertoire. Repertoire richness was assessed with RTK rarefaction, the Chao1 estimator, and Recon v2.1 estimates of unobserved clonotypes. Generation probabilities were computed with OLGA for all TCRbeta clonotypes obtained by the gDNA method from several donors. In TCRdb, the immuneACCESS table is reduced to in-frame sequences with V and J assigned. These tables do not hold every clone; where another copy was compared, an unresolved V gene accounts for under half, and the others remain unexplained. The DNA was the basis for D and trimming; V, J and clone size are from that table. For this sample the table gives approximately 530,000 clones, of which 90% to 96% were detected only once. The ten largest clones add up to about 0.064% of the sample.

The germline V end is reduced by 5 bases and the J end by 1 base; junction bases left unmatched: 5. Taken from the germline V gene (reference sequence), the CDR1 and CDR2 loops are MNHNY and SVGAGI. The CDR3 sequence holds 16 residues, the cysteine and phenylalanine included. Only CDR3 DNA remains: 48 bases, in frame from the first base. Remarks on this clone: Its antigen has not been determined. One base away there is no much larger clone; base qualities are not given.

The sequence links TRBV6-6 to TRBJ2-5; 12 junctional bases match TRBD2. This receptor was identified in a woman aged 25 to 39 in good health. Material for sequencing was naive CD4+ T cells sorted from blood. What the cell subset or site label conveys for this sample: CD45RA+ positively selected. The sequenced DNA is TGTGCCAGCAGTAAACGGACTAGCGGGACCCAAGAGACCCAGTACTTC. It is translated as CASSKRTSGTQETQYF.